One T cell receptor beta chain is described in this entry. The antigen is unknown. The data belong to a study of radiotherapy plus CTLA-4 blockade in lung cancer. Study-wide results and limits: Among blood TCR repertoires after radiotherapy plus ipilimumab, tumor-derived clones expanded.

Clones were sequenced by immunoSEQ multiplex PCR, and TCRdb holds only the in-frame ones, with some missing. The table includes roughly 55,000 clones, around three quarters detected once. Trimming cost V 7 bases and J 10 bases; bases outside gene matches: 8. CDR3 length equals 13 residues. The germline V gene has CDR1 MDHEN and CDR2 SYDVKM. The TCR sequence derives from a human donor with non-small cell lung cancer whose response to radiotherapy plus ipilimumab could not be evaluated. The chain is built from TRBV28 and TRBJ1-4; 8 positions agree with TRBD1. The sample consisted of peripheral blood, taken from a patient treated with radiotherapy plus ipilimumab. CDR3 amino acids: CASIPAQGGKLFF. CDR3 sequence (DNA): TGTGCCAGCATCCCCGCACAGGGGGGAAAACTGTTTTTT.